Below are 30 T cell receptor beta chains sequenced from a single sample in a study of beta chain features in type 1 diabetes. The authors reverse transcribed all of the isolated RNA, so sequencing captured expressed TCRB transcripts. The table came from immunoSEQ multiplex PCR; TCRdb's copy has only in-frame clones and leaves some out. Of under 950,000 clones in the sample, 15% to 20% were seen once. Sequencing input: naive CD4+ T cells from blood. The origin of the receptors is a woman between 18 and 29 years old in good health.

This clone was seen a handful of times. This chain uses TRBV11-1 with TRBJ1-1; perhaps TRBD1 as D (5 bases). Germline lookup yields CDR1 SGHAT and CDR2 FQDESV (reference sequence). The CDR3 totals 14 residues. Between the trimmed V and J ends, which lost 9 bases and 3 bases, there was a span of 17 bases. In DNA, the CDR3 is TGTGCCAGTACGACAATTGACAGATACACTGAAGCTTTCTTT. It yields the protein CASTTIDRYTEAFF.

The chain joins TRBV5-1 to TRBJ2-7; no clear D. Per the germline V gene, CDR1 is SGHRS and CDR2 is YFSETQ. The CDR3 is 18 amino acids. Deletions cut 0 bases from V and 3 bases from J, with 22 bases between. DNA for the CDR3: TGCGCCAGCAGCTTGGTAGGCCCTGGAACCCTTGAGGACTACGAGCAGTACTTC. Its protein is CASSLVGPGTLEDYEQYF.

A few counts support this clone. V gene TRBV2 combines with J gene TRBJ2-1; 10 bases are a match to TRBD2. V lost 2 bases to trimming and J lost 16 bases; unmatched junction nucleotides: 11. The CDR3 has 14 residues. Looked up from germline, CDR1 is SNHLY and CDR2 is FYNNEI. CDR3 DNA sequence: TGTGCCAGCAGTGAAAACTTACTAGCGGGGCCTGTATTCTTC. Amino acids: CASSENLLAGPVFF.

This clone was found a few times. The V and J genes are TRBV29-1 and TRBJ2-1; D call uncertain. The CDR3 runs to 13 residues. V lost 5 bases, J lost 6 bases, and 14 bases lay in between. CDR1 is SQVTM, CDR2 ANQGSEA, per germline. The DNA of the CDR3 is TGCAGCGTTCGGATCACCTCCACCAATGAGCAGTTCTTC. Protein sequence: CSVRITSTNEQFF.

This clone was picked up a small number of times. This chain links TRBV2 with TRBJ1-2, with D unclear. The CDR3 length is 13 residues. V lost 5 bases and J 3 bases, leaving 10 bases between the germline ends. Germline CDR1 is SNHLY and CDR2 is FYNNEI. CDR3 sequence: CASSRDTDYGYTF. The CDR3 DNA sequence: TGTGCCAGCAGTAGAGACACGGACTATGGCTACACCTTC.

In the case of this clone: The germline gene is not matched at one end of the junction; a read error may be the cause. V is TRBV7-3 and J is TRBJ2-3, with 13 nucleotides matching TRBD2. The CDR3 consists of 17 residues. The germline gives CDR1 SGHTA, CDR2 FQGTGA. CDR3 protein: CASSLTSGREIADTQYF. CDR3 sequence (DNA): TGTGCCAGCAGCCTAACTAGCGGGAGGGAAATCGCAGATACGCAGTATTTT.

This clone appeared a few times. The chain joins TRBV28 to TRBJ2-1; possibly TRBD1 or TRBD2 for D (7 bases each). V lost 5 bases to trimming and J lost 8 bases, with 37 bases between them. There are 21 residues in the CDR3. Germline lookup yields CDR1 MDHEN and CDR2 SYDVKM. The CDR3 coding sequence is TGTGCCAGCAGTATTCCCCTTGGGAGGGGGCTGGCGGGATACAAGGAGGATGAGCAGTTCTTC. Protein sequence: CASSIPLGRGLAGYKEDEQFF.

This chain uses TRBV5-1 with TRBJ2-1; 7 nucleotides line up with TRBD2. V was clipped by 0 bases and J by 4 bases; unmatched bases: 10. Germline CDR1 and CDR2: SGHRS and YFSETQ. The CDR3 is 17 amino acids. The CDR3 reads CASSLDLLASGYNEQFF. Written as DNA, the CDR3 is TGCGCCAGCAGCTTGGACTTATTGGCTAGCGGTTACAATGAGCAGTTCTTC.

The chain couples TRBV7-2 to TRBJ2-5, with D possibly being TRBD2 (5 bases). The CDR3 is 17 amino acids. V dropped 2 bases and J dropped 4 bases, with 20 bases sitting between them. The V gene's germline CDR1 is SGHTA and CDR2 FQGNSA. The CDR3 DNA reads as TGTGCCAGCAGCTTAACTATCAGCAGCGGCAACAGAGAGACCCAGTACTTC. This codes for CASSLTISSGNRETQYF.

This clone was seen a few times. The chain joins TRBV19 to TRBJ1-1; 7 bases align to TRBD1. Germline V CDR1 and CDR2: LNHDA, SQIVND (reference sequence). V dropped 10 bases and J dropped 3; count of bases not matched to a gene: 8. The CDR3 is 13 amino acids. CDR3 sequence: CATTATGDTEAFF. CDR3 coding DNA: TGTGCCACTACCGCCACAGGGGACACTGAAGCTTTCTTT.

The rearrangement links TRBV9 to TRBJ2-5; 12 nucleotides match TRBD2. V lost 4 bases and J lost 4; bases outside the gene matches: 5. There are 15 residues in the CDR3. Germline lookup yields CDR1 SGDLS and CDR2 YYNGEE. In DNA, the CDR3 is TGTGCCAGCAGCACCCTAGCGGGAGGGTTAGAGACCCAGTACTTC. The encoded protein is CASSTLAGGLETQYF.

The chain uses TRBV4-2 and TRBJ2-4; D might be TRBD2 (5 bases). The germline V gene has CDR1 LGHNA and CDR2 YNFKEQ. The CDR3 contains 16 residues. V was cut by 0 bases and J by 6 bases, with 15 bases left in between. CDR3 in amino acids: CASSQDHQRIRNIQYF. In DNA, the CDR3 is TGTGCCAGCAGCCAAGATCACCAGCGGATACGAAACATTCAGTACTTC.

This rearrangement joins TRBV27 to TRBJ2-7; 9 bases align to TRBD2. Trimming took 3 bases from V and 4 from J; bases not matched to a gene: 10. Looked up from germline, CDR1 is MNHEY and CDR2 is SMNVEV (reference sequence). The CDR3 covers 16 residues. CDR3: CASSFTAGGRYYEQYF. CDR3 in DNA: TGTGCCAGCAGTTTTACGGCGGGAGGGAGGTATTACGAGCAGTACTTC.

This clone has more than one count but fewer than ten. The chain recombines TRBV25-1 with TRBJ2-2; weak D call: TRBD1 (5 bases). The CDR3 covers 13 residues. V was pared by 3 bases and J by 5 bases, with 7 bases between. Germline CDR1 reads MGHDK; CDR2 reads SYGVNS. The chain's CDR3 is CASSDTGTGELFF. In DNA, the CDR3 is TGTGCCAGCAGTGATACAGGAACCGGGGAGCTGTTTTTT.

The chain links TRBV13 to TRBJ1-1; maybe TRBD1 (5 bases). The V gene's germline CDR1 is PRHDT and CDR2 FYEKMQ (reference sequence). This CDR3 region has 14 residues. The V end was cut by 5 bases, the J end by 9 bases, with 19 bases between. CDR3 amino acids: CASSPYPPGGKAFF. CDR3 nucleotide sequence: TGTGCCAGCAGCCCCTACCCCCCGGGGGGTAAAGCTTTCTTT.

The chain combines TRBV7-9 with TRBJ2-3; perhaps TRBD1 as D (6 bases). The CDR3 contains 15 residues. The V end was cut by 4 bases, the J end by 1 base, with 12 bases between. Germline V gene lookup returns CDR1 SEHNR and CDR2 FQNEAQ (reference sequence). The CDR3 nucleotides are TGTGCCAGCAGCTCTTTCAGGGGCCGCACAGATACGCAGTATTTT. It translates to CASSSFRGRTDTQYF.

This clone was detected only a few times. Other nucleotide sequences from this sample produce the same CDR3. The chain recombines TRBV29-1 with TRBJ1-2, with a weak D call TRBD1 (5 bases). CDR3 length equals 12 residues. The ends were cut back, 4 bases at V and 6 bases at J, with 12 bases in the middle. The germline gives CDR1 SQVTM, CDR2 ANQGSEA. The CDR3 bases are TGCAGCGTTGTTAGGGGTCGGGATGGCTACACCTTC. Translated, it gives CSVVRGRDGYTF.

This rearrangement joins TRBV5-1 to TRBJ2-7, with 7 nucleotides matching TRBD2. Germline-derived CDR1 and CDR2 are SGHRS and YFSETQ. The CDR3 is made up of 14 amino acids. J lost 7 bases, V lost 4 bases, and 11 bases had no gene match. The CDR3 sequence: CASSVGTQGGEQYF. CDR3 nucleotides: TGCGCCAGCAGCGTAGGGACTCAGGGAGGGGAGCAGTACTTC.

V gene TRBV7-3 combines with J gene TRBJ1-1; 9 bases match TRBD1. The length of the CDR3 is 15 residues. The V gene end was trimmed by 2 bases and the J gene end by 1 base; junction bases not matched to a gene: 2. Germline loops: CDR1 SGHTA, CDR2 FQGTGA. CDR3 protein: CASSLGTGKNTEAFF. DNA for the CDR3: TGTGCCAGCAGCTTAGGGACAGGGAAGAACACTGAAGCTTTCTTT.

This clone was counted a few times. The J gene is TRBJ2-1, the V gene TRBV6-6, with D uncertain. This CDR3 region has 11 residues. Trimming stripped 4 bases from V and 10 bases from J, with 8 bases between. CDR1 and CDR2 (germline): MNHNY, SVGAGI (reference sequence). In DNA, the CDR3 is TGTGCCAGCAGTTCTTCTACGGAGCAGTTCTTC. Its translation: CASSSSTEQFF.

This CDR3 is CASFPGQGAAEAFF. As DNA, the CDR3 is TGTGCCAGCTTTCCGGGACAGGGGGCGGCTGAAGCTTTCTTT. The chain links TRBV5-4 to TRBJ1-1; 12 bases fit TRBD1. CDR1 is SGHNT, CDR2 YYREEE, per germline (reference sequence). This CDR3 contains 14 residues. The junction had 7 bases not matched to a gene; V was cut back by 7 bases and J by 6 bases.

This clone has a handful of counts. The chain links TRBV9 to TRBJ2-2; the match to TRBD2 covers 7 bases. The CDR3 loop spans 15 amino acids. The germline gives CDR1 SGDLS, CDR2 YYNGEE. V dropped 3 bases and J dropped 6; count of bases not matched to a gene: 8. The CDR3 reads CASSERLAPAGELFF. CDR3 DNA: TGTGCCAGCAGCGAGCGACTAGCTCCTGCCGGGGAGCTGTTTTTT. Filled out from reference TRBV9 and TRBJ2-2, the complete variable domain reads DSGVTQTPKHLITATGQRVTLRCSPRSGDLSVYWYQQSLDQGLQFLIQYYNGEERAKGNILERFSAQQFPDLHSELNLSSLELGDSALYFCASSERLAPAGELFFGEGSRLTVL.

V and J are TRBV6-6 and TRBJ2-1, with TRBD1 matching over 8 bases. CDR3 size: 15 residues. Germline values: CDR1 MNHNY, CDR2 SVGAGI (reference sequence). Trimming cost V 5 bases and J 8 bases; bases outside gene matches: 11. The CDR3 sequence is CASSIRQGMGDEQFF. CDR3 coding DNA: TGTGCCAGCAGTATCCGACAGGGGATGGGGGATGAGCAGTTCTTC.

This clone appeared a few times. The chain is built from TRBV7-2 and TRBJ1-5; the D gene is possibly TRBD1 (6 bases). The CDR3 runs to 13 residues. CDR1 and CDR2 from the germline V gene are SGHTA and FQGNSA. Trimming left V 3 bases short and J 6 bases short, with 9 bases between. The CDR3, as DNA: TGTGCCAGCAGCTTGGGGGCTCGTCAGCCCCAGCATTTT. This codes for CASSLGARQPQHF. The full variable domain, rest sourced from reference TRBV7-2 and TRBJ1-5, is GAGVSQSPSNKVTEKGKDVELRCDPISGHTALYWYRQSLGQGLEFLIYFQGNSAPDKSGLPSDRFSAERTGGSVSTLTIQRTQQEDSAVYLCASSLGARQPQHFGDGTRLSIL.

V gene TRBV10-3 combines with J gene TRBJ1-3; 8 bases agree with TRBD1. The CDR3 covers 15 residues. Germline V gene lookup returns CDR1 ENHRY and CDR2 SYGVKD. V was pared by 8 bases and J by 1 base, with 7 bases of the junction left unmatched. The CDR3 nucleotides read TGTGCCATCTCTCAGGGGGCAATTTCTGGAAACACCATATATTTT. Translation gives CAISQGAISGNTIYF.

The rearrangement uses TRBV7-3 and TRBJ2-1; D unclear. The CDR3 totals 14 residues. Trimming stripped 2 bases from V and 9 bases from J, with 14 bases between. Germline V lookup: CDR1 SGHTA, CDR2 FQGTGA. The CDR3 DNA reads TGTGCCAGCAGCTTATCGCCTCATTCGGGTGAGCAGTTCTTC. Translating gives CASSLSPHSGEQFF.

The CDR3 DNA sequence: TGTGCCAGCAGCTTGTCCTTAAACCACGAGCAGTACTTC. Amino acids: CASSLSLNHEQYF. The chain has TRBV7-2 and TRBJ2-7; D not resolved. V was pared by 3 bases and J by 5 bases, with 11 bases between. This CDR3 has 13 residues. The V gene's germline CDR1 is SGHTA and CDR2 FQGNSA.

This clone was seen only a few times. V and J are TRBV9 and TRBJ1-3; no clear D. Trimming cost V 4 bases and J 2 bases, with 13 bases left between them. There are 15 residues in the CDR3. In germline, CDR1 is SGDLS, CDR2 YYNGEE. This CDR3 reads CASSRPGLPGNTIYF. CDR3 coding DNA: TGTGCCAGCAGCCGCCCCGGTCTACCTGGAAACACCATATATTTT.

This clone showed up just a few times. This chain uses TRBV15 with TRBJ2-4; no clear D. Germline V CDR1 and CDR2: LNHNV, YYDKDF (reference sequence). This CDR3 is built from 16 residues. Trimming shortened V by 1 base and J by 3 bases, and 13 bases separated the two germline ends. CDR3 region: CATSRAAIWGKNIQYF. In DNA, the CDR3 is TGTGCCACCAGCAGAGCAGCCATCTGGGGCAAAAACATTCAGTACTTC. Combining the CDR3 with reference TRBV15 and TRBJ2-4 gives the whole variable domain DAMVIQNPRYQVTQFGKPVTLSCSQTLNHNVMYWYQQKSSQAPKLLFHYYDKDFNNEADTPDNFQSRRPNTSFCFLDIRSPGLGDTAMYLCATSRAAIWGKNIQYFGAGTRLSVL.

V usage is TRBV9 and J usage is TRBJ2-3, with 12 bases lining up with TRBD1. Germline V gene sequence: CDR1 SGDLS, CDR2 YYNGEE. The CDR3 is made up of 18 amino acids. V shed 3 bases, J shed 4 bases, and the junction held 12 bases outside the gene matches. CDR3 sequence reads: CASSAGTGGDSWADTQYF. Written as DNA, the CDR3 is TGTGCCAGCAGCGCCGGGACAGGGGGCGACTCGTGGGCAGATACGCAGTATTTT.